The clone carrying this T cell receptor beta chain was observed once. The source of the sample is a study of blood T cell repertoires in COVID-19. Authors' analysis steps: Estimation of nucleated cell counts was performed using reference gene primer amplification. The method was immunoSEQ multiplex PCR; TCRdb's version includes in-frame clones alone and lacks a portion of them. The DNA was the basis for D and trimming; V, J and clone size are from that table. This table holds about 140,000 clones, about 80% found once. Clinical histories supplied by participants themselves formed the basis of cohort assignment. The origin of this receptor is a woman aged 18-29 years who had been exposed to COVID-19. Sequenced: PBMCs or T cells enriched from blood (not recorded which).

For the CDR3, the DNA is TGTGCCAGCAGTCGGTTGGGCCTACTGAACACTGAAGCTTTCTTT. Translating gives CASSRLGLLNTEAFF. The chain has TRBV6-5 and TRBJ1-1; D not resolved. V lost 5 bases and J lost 0, with 13 bases in between. The length of the CDR3 is 15 residues. Germline V CDR1 and CDR2: MNHEY, SVGAGI.